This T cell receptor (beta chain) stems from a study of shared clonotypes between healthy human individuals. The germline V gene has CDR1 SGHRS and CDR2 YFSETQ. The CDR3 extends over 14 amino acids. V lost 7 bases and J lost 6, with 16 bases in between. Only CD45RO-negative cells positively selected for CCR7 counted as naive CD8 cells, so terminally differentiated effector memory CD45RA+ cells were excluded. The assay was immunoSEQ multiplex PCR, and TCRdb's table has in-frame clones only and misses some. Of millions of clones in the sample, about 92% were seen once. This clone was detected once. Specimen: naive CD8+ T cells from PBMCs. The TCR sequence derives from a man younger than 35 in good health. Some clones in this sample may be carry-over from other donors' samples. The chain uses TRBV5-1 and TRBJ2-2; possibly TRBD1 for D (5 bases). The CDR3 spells CASGYTRQPGELFF. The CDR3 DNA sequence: TGCGCCAGCGGATATACCAGACAGCCCGGGGAGCTGTTTTTT.